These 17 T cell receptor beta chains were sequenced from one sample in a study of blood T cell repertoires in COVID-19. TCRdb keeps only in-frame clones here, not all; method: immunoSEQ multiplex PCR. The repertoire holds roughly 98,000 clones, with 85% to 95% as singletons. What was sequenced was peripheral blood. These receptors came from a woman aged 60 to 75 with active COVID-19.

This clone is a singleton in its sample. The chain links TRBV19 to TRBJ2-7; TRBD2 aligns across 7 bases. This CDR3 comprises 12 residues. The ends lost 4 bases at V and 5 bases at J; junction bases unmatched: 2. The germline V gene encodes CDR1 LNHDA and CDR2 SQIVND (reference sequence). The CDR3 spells CASSTGLHEQYF. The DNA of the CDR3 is TGTGCCAGTAGTACGGGACTACACGAGCAGTACTTC.

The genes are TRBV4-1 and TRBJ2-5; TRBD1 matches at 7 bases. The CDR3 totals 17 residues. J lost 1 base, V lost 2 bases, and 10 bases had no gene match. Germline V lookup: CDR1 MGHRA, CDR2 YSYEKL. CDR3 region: CASSQQPDRAFQETQYF. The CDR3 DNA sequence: TGCGCCAGCAGCCAACAACCTGACAGGGCCTTCCAAGAGACCCAGTACTTC.

The CDR3 region is CASLSVGTARTEAFF. The CDR3 bases are TGTGCCAGCCTATCCGTCGGGACAGCCCGAACTGAAGCTTTCTTT. The rearrangement links TRBV28 to TRBJ1-1, with 7 bases identical to TRBD1. This CDR3 spans 15 amino acids. CDR1 and CDR2 (germline): MDHEN, SYDVKM. Trimming at V came to 8 bases and at J to 5 bases, leaving 14 bases not matched to a gene.

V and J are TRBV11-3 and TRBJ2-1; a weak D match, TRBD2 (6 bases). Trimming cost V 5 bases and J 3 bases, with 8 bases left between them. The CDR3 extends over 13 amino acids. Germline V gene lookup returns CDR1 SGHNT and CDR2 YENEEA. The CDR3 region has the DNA TGTGCCAGCAGCCTCGGGAGCTACAATGAGCAGTTCTTC. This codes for CASSLGSYNEQFF.

The CDR3 bases are TGCGCCAGCAGCTTGTCCTACCTGCGCTCTGGAAACACCATATATTTT. This translates into CASSLSYLRSGNTIYF. V usage is TRBV5-1 and J usage is TRBJ1-3, with no clear D. Per germline, CDR1 SGHRS and CDR2 YFSETQ. V was pared by 1 base and J by 0 bases, with 11 bases between. The CDR3 totals 16 residues.

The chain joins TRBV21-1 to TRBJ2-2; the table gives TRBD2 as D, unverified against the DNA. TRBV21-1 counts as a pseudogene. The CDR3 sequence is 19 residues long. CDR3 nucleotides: TGTGCCAGCAGCAAAGGGCCCGAACCGGGACCCGGGAGGACCGGGGAGCTGTTTTTT. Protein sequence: CASSKGPEPGPGRTGELFF.

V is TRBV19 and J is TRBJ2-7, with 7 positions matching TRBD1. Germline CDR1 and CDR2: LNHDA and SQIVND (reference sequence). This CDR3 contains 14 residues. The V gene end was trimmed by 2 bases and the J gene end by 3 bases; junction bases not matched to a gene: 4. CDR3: CASSISAGGYEQYF. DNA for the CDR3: TGTGCCAGTAGTATATCAGCAGGGGGCTACGAGCAGTACTTC.

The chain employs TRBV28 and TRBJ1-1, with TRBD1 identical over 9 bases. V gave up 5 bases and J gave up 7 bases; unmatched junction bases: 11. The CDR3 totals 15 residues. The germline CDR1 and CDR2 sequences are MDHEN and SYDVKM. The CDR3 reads CASSPLGQGLGEAFF. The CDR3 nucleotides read TGTGCCAGCAGTCCGCTAGGACAGGGGTTGGGTGAAGCTTTCTTT.

The CDR3 coding sequence is TGTGCCAGCAGTCCCCTAGGTCGCCCGGGCTACACCTTC. Residues: CASSPLGRPGYTF. The rearrangement joins TRBV5-4 to TRBJ1-2; D remains unclear. Between the trimmed V and J ends, which lost 5 bases and 8 bases, there was a span of 16 bases. The germline CDR1 and CDR2 sequences are SGHNT and YYREEE (reference sequence). This CDR3 region has 13 residues.

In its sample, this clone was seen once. The CDR3 nucleotides are TGCAGTGCTAATGACCGGGGGGCGATTGGAAACACCATATATTTT. Amino acid sequence: CSANDRGAIGNTIYF. V is TRBV20-1 and J is TRBJ1-3; tentative D call: TRBD1 (6 bases). The CDR3 loop spans 15 amino acids. The germline V gene has CDR1 DFQATT and CDR2 SNEGSKA (reference sequence). The V end was cut by 4 bases, the J end by 3 bases, with 16 bases between.

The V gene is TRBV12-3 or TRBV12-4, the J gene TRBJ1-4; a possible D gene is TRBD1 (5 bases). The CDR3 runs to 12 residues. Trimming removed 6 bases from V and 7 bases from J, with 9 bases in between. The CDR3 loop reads CASSRQGEKLFF. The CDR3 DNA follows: TGTGCCAGCAGCCGCCAGGGTGAAAAACTGTTTTTT.

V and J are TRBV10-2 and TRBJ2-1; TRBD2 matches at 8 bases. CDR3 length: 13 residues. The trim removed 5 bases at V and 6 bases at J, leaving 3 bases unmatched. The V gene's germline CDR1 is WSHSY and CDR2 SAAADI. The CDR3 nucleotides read TGCGCCAGCAGTAGCGGGAGTTTCAATGAGCAGTTCTTC. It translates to CASSSGSFNEQFF.

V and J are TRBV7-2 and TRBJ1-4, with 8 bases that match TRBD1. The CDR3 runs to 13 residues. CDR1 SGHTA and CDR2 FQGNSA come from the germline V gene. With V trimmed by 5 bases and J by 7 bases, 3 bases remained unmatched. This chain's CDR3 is CASSATGVEKLFF. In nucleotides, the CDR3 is TGTGCCAGCAGCGCGACAGGGGTTGAAAAACTGTTTTTT.

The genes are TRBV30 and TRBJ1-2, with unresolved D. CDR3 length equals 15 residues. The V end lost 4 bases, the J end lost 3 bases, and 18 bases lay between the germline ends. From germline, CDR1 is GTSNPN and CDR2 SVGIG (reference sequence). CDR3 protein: CAWIAGRQADYGYTF. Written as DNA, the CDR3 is TGTGCCTGGATCGCGGGGAGGCAGGCGGACTATGGCTACACCTTC.

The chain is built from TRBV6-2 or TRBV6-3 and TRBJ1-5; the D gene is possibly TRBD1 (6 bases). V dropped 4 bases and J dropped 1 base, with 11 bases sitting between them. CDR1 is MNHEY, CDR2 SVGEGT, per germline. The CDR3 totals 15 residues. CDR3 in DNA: TGTGCCAGCAGTTCAGACAGGCTGAGCAATCAGCCCCAGCATTTT. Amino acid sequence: CASSSDRLSNQPQHF.

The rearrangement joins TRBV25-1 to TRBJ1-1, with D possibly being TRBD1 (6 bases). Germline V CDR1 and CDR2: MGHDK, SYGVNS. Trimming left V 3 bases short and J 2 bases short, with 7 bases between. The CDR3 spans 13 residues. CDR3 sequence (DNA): TGTGCCAGCAGTGACAGGGGAAACACTGAAGCTTTCTTT. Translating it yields CASSDRGNTEAFF.

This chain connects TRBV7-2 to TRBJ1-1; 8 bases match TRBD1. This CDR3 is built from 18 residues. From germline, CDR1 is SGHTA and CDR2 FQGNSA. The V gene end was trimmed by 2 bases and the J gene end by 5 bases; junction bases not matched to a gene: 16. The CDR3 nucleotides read TGTGCCAGCAGCTTACGCCCAGGGGGCAGGATTTCGGGTACTGAAGCTTTCTTT. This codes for CASSLRPGGRISGTEAFF.